This T cell receptor beta chain was found in a study of blood T cell repertoires in COVID-19. Looking at the study overall: Both acute and convalescent COVID-19 samples were obtained from the United States, Italy and Spain. Nucleic acid was either cDNA or gDNA, and it came from T cells, B-cell-depleted T cells, or PBMCs.

CDR1 SGHRS and CDR2 YFSETQ come from the germline V gene. V gave up 5 bases and J gave up 4 bases; unmatched junction bases: 7. This CDR3 comprises 15 residues. This clone occurred a few times. Per the authors' pipeline: From reference gene primer amplification, estimates of nucleated cell counts were derived. Sequencing was performed with immunoSEQ multiplex PCR; in TCRdb, only in-frame clones are kept and a portion is missing. D and trimming were read from the DNA, whereas the V and J calls and clone size are those reported in that table. The table lists 150,000 or so clones, 81% of them singletons.

The source material was peripheral blood. The chain combines TRBV5-1 with TRBJ1-5, with 9 bases lining up with TRBD1. The TCR comes from a man aged 60-69 years with active or convalescent COVID-19. The CDR3, as DNA: TGCGCCAGCAGACTGACAGGGGGAATGAATCAGCCCCAGCATTTT. Its translation: CASRLTGGMNQPQHF.